This T cell receptor (beta chain) was identified during a study of blood T cell repertoires in COVID-19. Unmatched junction bases numbered 12, after V lost 4 bases and J lost 5 bases. This CDR3 region has 16 residues. Per germline, CDR1 SGHKS and CDR2 YYEKEE (reference sequence). TCRdb's table, derived via immunoSEQ multiplex PCR, lists solely in-frame clones and lacks some. The table includes a few hundred thousand clones, about 87% detected once. The receptor was isolated from a woman aged 50 to 65 with acute or convalescent COVID-19. The sequenced sample was peripheral blood. This chain joins TRBV5-5 and TRBJ2-5; 9 nucleotides align to TRBD1. The CDR3 sequence: CASSPPDRGLGETQYF. In nucleotides, the CDR3 is TGTGCCAGCAGCCCGCCGGACAGGGGATTAGGGGAGACCCAGTACTTC.